These 10 T cell receptor beta chains were all obtained from the same sample, sequenced in a study of T cell responses to AZD1222 COVID-19 vaccine. Sequencing used immunoSEQ multiplex PCR; TCRdb keeps in-frame clones, though not all of them. The table lists just over 150,000 clones, 90% of them singletons. Here the sequenced sample was peripheral blood, taken on day 0 of AZD1222 vaccination. These receptors were obtained from an adult in good health.

The rearrangement links TRBV28 to TRBJ2-7, with 8 bases fitting TRBD1. The V gene end was trimmed by 2 bases and the J gene end by 5 bases; junction bases not matched to a gene: 5. CDR3 length equals 14 residues. Germline V gives CDR1 MDHEN, CDR2 SYDVKM. CDR3 in amino acids: CASSLRTGRNEQYF. The CDR3 DNA follows: TGTGCCAGCAGTTTACGGACAGGGCGGAACGAGCAGTACTTC.

CDR3 amino acids: CASSLEVLRTSTDTQYF. CDR3 DNA: TGCGCCAGCAGCTTGGAAGTTTTGCGGACTAGCACAGATACGCAGTATTTT. The chain uses TRBV5-1 and TRBJ2-3, with TRBD2 as a possible D gene (5 bases). The germline V gene encodes CDR1 SGHRS and CDR2 YFSETQ. CDR3 length: 17 residues. V was shortened by 0 bases and J by 0 bases, with 14 bases between the two germline ends. Supplemented by reference TRBV5-1 and TRBJ2-3, the full variable domain reads KAGVTQTPRYLIKTRGQQVTLSCSPISGHRSVSWYQQTPGQGLQFLFEYFSETQRNKGNFPGRFSGRQFSNSRSEMNVSTLELGDSALYLCASSLEVLRTSTDTQYFGPGTRLTVL.

The rearrangement joins TRBV28 to TRBJ1-2; D may be TRBD1 (6 bases). V lost 6 bases, J lost 4 bases, and 12 bases lay in between. This CDR3 is 13 amino acids long. Per the germline V gene, CDR1 is MDHEN and CDR2 is SYDVKM. CDR3 sequence: CASRFQGTYGYTF. The DNA of the CDR3 is TGTGCCAGCAGATTCCAGGGGACCTATGGCTACACCTTC.

The rearrangement links TRBV7-3 to TRBJ1-2; D gene unclear. Trimming took 2 bases from V and 4 from J, leaving 8 bases between them. Germline V gene data show CDR1 as SGHTA and CDR2 as FQGTGA. CDR3 length: 13 amino acids. The CDR3 DNA is TGTGCCAGCAGCTTATCTCCGGGCTATGGCTACACCTTC. This codes for CASSLSPGYGYTF.

The CDR3 spells CAGGQGINTEAFF. In DNA, the CDR3 is TGTGCCGGTGGACAGGGAATAAACACTGAAGCTTTCTTT. This chain links TRBV11-2 with TRBJ1-1, with 8 bases lining up with TRBD1. Trimming removed 11 bases from V and 2 bases from J; junction bases left unmatched: 7. Per the germline V gene, CDR1 is SGHAT and CDR2 is FQNNGV. The CDR3 runs to 13 residues. Based on the CDR3 plus reference TRBV11-2 and TRBJ1-1, the full variable domain is EAGVAQSPRYKIIEKRQSVAFWCNPISGHATLYWYQQILGQGPKLLIQFQNNGVVDDSQLPKDRFSAERLKGVDSTLKIQPAKLEDSAVYLCAGGQGINTEAFFGQGTRLTVV.

This rearrangement joins TRBV2 to TRBJ1-6; D remains unclear. The V gene's germline CDR1 is SNHLY and CDR2 FYNNEI. The CDR3 is 19 amino acids. Trimming stripped 2 bases from V and 3 bases from J, with 20 bases between. CDR3 sequence: CASSEYLVAPNDYNSPLHF. Here the CDR3 DNA reads TGTGCCAGCAGTGAATATTTGGTGGCTCCAAATGACTATAATTCACCCCTCCACTTT. Together with reference TRBV2 and TRBJ1-6, the CDR3 gives the full variable domain: EPEVTQTPSHQVTQMGQEVILRCVPISNHLYFYWYRQILGQKVEFLVSFYNNEISEKSEIFDDQFSVERPDGSNFTLKIRSTKLEDSAMYFCASSEYLVAPNDYNSPLHFGNGTRLTVT.

The V call is TRBV11-2, the J call TRBJ1-1, with unresolved D. CDR1 is SGHAT and CDR2 is FQNNGV in the germline V gene. V was trimmed by 3 bases and J by 7 bases, leaving 21 bases between them. This CDR3 region has 16 residues. DNA of the CDR3: TGTGCCAGCAGCTTCGATTGGGCCCCCAGACGATTTGAAGCTTTCTTT. It translates to CASSFDWAPRRFEAFF. Looking up the rest from reference TRBV11-2 and TRBJ1-1 gives the full variable domain: EAGVAQSPRYKIIEKRQSVAFWCNPISGHATLYWYQQILGQGPKLLIQFQNNGVVDDSQLPKDRFSAERLKGVDSTLKIQPAKLEDSAVYLCASSFDWAPRRFEAFFGQGTRLTVV.

The chain couples TRBV29-1 to TRBJ1-1; D ambiguous. Trimming shortened V by 3 bases and J by 2 bases, and 13 bases separated the two germline ends. The CDR3 loop spans 14 amino acids. Germline values: CDR1 SQVTM, CDR2 ANQGSEA. The CDR3 region is CSVDINRLNTEAFF. The CDR3 coding sequence is TGCAGCGTTGATATTAACAGACTAAACACTGAAGCTTTCTTT.

This clone was counted once. V is TRBV7-9 and J is TRBJ1-1, with 11 bases that match TRBD1. Trimming cost V 2 bases and J 5 bases; bases outside gene matches: 7. Looked up from germline, CDR1 is SEHNR and CDR2 is FQNEAQ (reference sequence). The CDR3 extends over 16 amino acids. This CDR3 is CASSLIGQGAGTEAFF. The CDR3 nucleotides read TGTGCCAGCAGCTTAATCGGACAGGGGGCGGGTACTGAAGCTTTCTTT.

The chain uses TRBV21-1 and TRBJ2-7; no DNA check was done on the table's D call, TRBD1. TRBV21-1 is noted as a pseudogene. CDR3 length: 14 amino acids. The chain's CDR3 is CASGPFRGRYEQYF. The CDR3 DNA follows: TGTGCCAGCGGCCCTTTCAGGGGAAGATACGAGCAGTACTTC.